This TCR beta chain was documented in a study of cytomegalovirus exposure and HLA in healthy donors. Details on this clone: Antigen unknown.

Findings and limits, study-wide: Presence/absence comparisons presumed near-even sequencing depth among donors. The classifier was said to identify cytomegalovirus status with high specificity and sensitivity. When analyzed later, the rates of TCR association showed variation by HLA locus, with DRB1 the most and HLA-C the fewest.

The PCR had 60 Vbeta and 13 Jbeta primers. Original analysis: Among the unique TCR beta chains that a later analysis counted, around 72 million in all, roughly 10 million were shared. TCRdb keeps only in-frame clones here, not all; method: immunoSEQ multiplex PCR. The DNA gave D and trimming, while V, J and clone size come from that table. The table has around 130,000 clones, approximately 84% seen once. Germline assignment: CDR1 MGHRA and CDR2 YSYEKL. The CDR3 loop spans 15 amino acids. V was pared by 2 bases and J by 5 bases, with 16 bases between. The receptor was derived from a boy between 2 and 10 years old in good health and CMV-seronegative. Source material: PBMCs. This chain joins TRBV4-1 and TRBJ2-7; D is possibly TRBD2 (6 bases). CDR3 residues: CASSQTGLVQDEQYF. The DNA of the CDR3 is TGCGCCAGCAGCCAAACGGGACTTGTCCAGGACGAGCAGTACTTC.